This TCR beta chain was captured by sequencing in a study of cytomegalovirus exposure and HLA in healthy donors. PCR primers comprised 60 Vbeta and 13 Jbeta primers. The method was immunoSEQ multiplex PCR; TCRdb's version includes in-frame clones alone and lacks a portion of them. This table has under 150,000 clones, just over 70% appearing once. This CDR3 has 14 amino acids. V was cut by 2 bases and J by 2 bases, with 12 bases left in between. Germline CDR1 and CDR2: SQVTM and ANQGSEA. The J gene is TRBJ1-2, the V gene TRBV29-1; D may be TRBD1 (5 bases). This receptor was taken from a woman aged 55-69 years in good health and CMV-seropositive. The sequenced sample consisted of PBMCs. The DNA of the CDR3 is TGCAGCGTTGAAATCGGCAGGGTGAACTATGGCTACACCTTC. Translated, it gives CSVEIGRVNYGYTF.